This T cell receptor (beta chain) was recovered during a study of a mutant IDH1 vaccine in newly diagnosed glioma. The J segment lost 3 bases and the V segment lost 4 bases, leaving 5 bases of the junction unmatched. The germline V gene encodes CDR1 LGHNA and CDR2 YNFKEQ. CDR3 size: 18 residues. Time point defined: week 23, last vaccination. The study gave 300 ug of mutant IDH1 20-mer peptide per vaccine dose, with topical imiquimod. Astrocytomas that were new, WHO grade 3 or 4, IDH1-mutant and ATRX-lost were present in the donors. Sequencing used immunoSEQ multiplex PCR; TCRdb keeps in-frame clones, though not all of them. Among tens of thousands of clones, roughly 85% were seen once, and the ten largest hold over 0.7%. Worth noting for this clone: Its antigen is still unknown.

The clonotype was recovered from a woman aged 45-65 years with glioma. The V and J genes are TRBV4-2 and TRBJ2-6, with 14 bases aligning to TRBD2. The sample in question was PBMCs, obtained from a glioma patient whose treatment included an IDH1 peptide vaccine. The CDR3 region is CASSPGTSGSVGANVLTF. CDR3 sequence (DNA): TGTGCCAGCAGCCCCGGGACTAGCGGGAGTGTTGGGGCCAACGTCCTGACTTTC.